This T cell receptor beta chain was captured in a study of cytomegalovirus exposure and HLA in healthy donors. Study context: A prior analysis found 90 million to 120 million unique TCR beta sequences from around 200 million T cells.

General observations from the study: Generally TCR sequences proved uncommon, though certain public TCRs appeared in numerous donors. Some segments of the V type, notably TRBV6-2 and TRBV6-3, were excluded as indistinguishable. The Asian-associated ancestry cluster reportedly had fewer N-insertions than the 666-donor mean in a later analysis.

The V gene lost 0 bases and the J gene lost 6 bases, with 15 bases spanning the gap. This CDR3 has 15 amino acids. The germline gives CDR1 SQVTM, CDR2 ANQGSEA. With respect to this clone: No antigen is known for it.

Use of 60 Vbeta and 13 Jbeta primers characterized the PCR. Measured with immunoSEQ multiplex PCR; TCRdb has only the in-frame clones, and not every one. The top ten clones hold about 7.9% of a sample with around 85,000 clones, about 82% of them seen once. The rearrangement links TRBV29-1 to TRBJ2-1; D is undetermined. The specimen sequenced was PBMCs. This TCR came from a man in his thirties or forties in good health and CMV-seronegative. Written as DNA, the CDR3 is TGCAGCGTTGAAGATCGGCCCCCCACAGTCAATGAGCAGTTCTTC. Residues: CSVEDRPPTVNEQFF.